This TCR beta chain was sequenced for a study of T cells in narcolepsy. Regarding the study as a whole: Comparing one patient's CSF and blood CD4+ clonotypes highlighted HCRT- and TRIB2-specific autoreactive clonotypes. Reportedly, autoreactive clonotypes were serially detected in patients' blood but not controls'.

On this clone itself: Antigen: not known.

Using immunoSEQ multiplex PCR, the repertoire was profiled, and TCRdb retains in-frame clones only, with some absent. The sample lists some 30,000 clones, under 90% occurring once. This clonotype was sampled from a human donor with narcolepsy. The sample was CD45RA- memory CD4+ T cells from PBMCs.

The CDR3 is CASSLMGTGELFF. The CDR3 DNA reads TGTGCCAGCAGCTTAATGGGGACCGGGGAGCTGTTTTTT. The rearrangement uses TRBV13 and TRBJ2-2; D not certain. Germline V lookup: CDR1 PRHDT, CDR2 FYEKMQ (reference sequence). V lost 2 bases, J lost 5 bases, and 6 bases lay in between. This CDR3 has 13 residues.